This TCR beta chain was captured in a study of shared clonotypes between healthy human individuals. The CDR3 loop spans 15 amino acids. The germline gives CDR1 SGHRS, CDR2 YFSETQ. With 8 bases removed from V and 0 bases from J, the gap between germline ends came to 18 bases. Genomic DNA per cell subset filled all wells of several immunoSEQ plates. Produced via immunoSEQ multiplex PCR; TCRdb's table is partial and in-frame only. The table includes a few million clones, around 90% detected once. This TCR was recovered from a man between 18 and 29 years old in good health. Material for sequencing was naive CD4+ T cells sorted from blood. Subset denoted: CD45RA+ positively selected. The chain couples TRBV5-1 to TRBJ2-7; D call uncertain. The CDR3 DNA reads TGCGCCAGTTCGGTTCTGGGCAGAGGCTCCTACGAGCAGTACTTC. Protein product: CASSVLGRGSYEQYF.